These 8 T cell receptor beta chains were all obtained from the same sample, sequenced in a study of T cells in Graves' hyperthyroidism and ophthalmopathy. Amplified regions were TCR beta CDR3 sequences from RNA transcripts. The TCR CDR3 first-round RT-PCR relied on the HTBI primer set. MiXCR was run by TCRdb on the multiplex PCR reads, yielding one entry per CDR3 protein. The table includes over 150,000 distinct CDR3 sequences, about a sixth detected once. Sample: blood. These receptors all stem from a woman between 45 and 65 years old with Graves' hyperthyroidism.

This clonotype was seen at least ten times. V and J are TRBV12-3 or TRBV12-4 and TRBJ2-5; 11 nucleotides agree with TRBD2. The CDR3 loop spans 16 amino acids. Trimming at V came to 1 base and at J to 5 bases, leaving 6 bases not matched to a gene. CDR3 sequence (DNA): TGTGCCAGCAGTTTAGGTGAACTAGCGGGAGTGGAGACCCAGTACTTC. The encoded protein is CASSLGELAGVETQYF.

This clonotype was counted many times. This rearrangement joins TRBV29-1 to TRBJ2-7, with TRBD2 matching over 7 bases. This CDR3 has 14 amino acids. J gave up 3 bases and V 4 bases, and 9 bases lay outside the gene matches. Germline CDR1 is SQVTM and CDR2 is ANQGSEA. The CDR3 DNA reads as TGCAGCGTTGCAACAGGCTCGGGGGGCTACGAGCAGTACTTC. Amino acids: CSVATGSGGYEQYF.

This clonotype has ten or more counts. The CDR3 loop is CASSPPSGKGTDTQYF. The CDR3 DNA reads as TGTGCCAGCTCACCACCTAGCGGGAAAGGCACAGATACGCAGTATTTT. V gene TRBV18 combines with J gene TRBJ2-3, with 8 bases matching TRBD2. Per germline, CDR1 KGHSH and CDR2 LQKENI. The CDR3 is 16 residues long. Trimming at V came to 0 bases and at J to 1 base, leaving 3 bases not matched to a gene.

The V gene is TRBV7-9, the J gene TRBJ2-7, with D unclear. Germline loops: CDR1 SEHNR, CDR2 FQNEAQ (reference sequence). The V end lost 4 bases, the J end lost 4 bases, and 8 bases lay between the germline ends. The CDR3 sequence is 12 residues long. In DNA, the CDR3 is TGTGCCAGCAGCTCAACCACATACGAGCAGTACTTC. Protein: CASSSTTYEQYF.

Ten or more counts support this clonotype. V gene TRBV30 combines with J gene TRBJ2-7, with no clear D. Germline loops: CDR1 GTSNPN, CDR2 SVGIG (reference sequence). The germline V and J ends were trimmed by 0 bases and 6 bases, with 12 bases remaining between them. The CDR3 sequence is 13 residues long. The DNA of the CDR3 is TGTGCCTGGAGTGTACATCTGGATCTCGAGCAGTACTTC. This codes for CAWSVHLDLEQYF.

This clonotype was recorded many times. This chain uses TRBV6-1 with TRBJ2-7; TRBD2 aligns across 10 bases. The CDR3 loop spans 14 amino acids. The germline V gene has CDR1 MNHNS and CDR2 SASEGT. V was pared by 5 bases and J by 2 bases, with 3 bases of the junction left unmatched. CDR3 sequence (DNA): TGTGCCAGCAGTCGGACTAGCGGAACCTACGAGCAGTACTTC. Its translation is CASSRTSGTYEQYF.

This clonotype was seen many times. This chain uses TRBV6-5 with TRBJ2-3; D not resolved. The CDR3 is made up of 12 amino acids. The ends were cut back, 0 bases at V and 5 bases at J, with 3 bases in the middle. CDR1 and CDR2 (germline): MNHEY, SVGAGI. The chain's CDR3 is CASSYSRDTQYF. CDR3 DNA sequence: TGTGCCAGCAGTTACTCGAGAGATACGCAGTATTTT.

This clonotype was counted between two and nine times. V is TRBV27 and J is TRBJ2-5; 8 bases agree with TRBD1. Germline assignment: CDR1 MNHEY and CDR2 SMNVEV (reference sequence). This CDR3 comprises 14 residues. The V and J ends lost 6 bases and 6 bases, in that order; junction bases with no gene match: 9. The CDR3 protein is CASRQRQGLQTQYF. CDR3 bases: TGTGCCAGCAGACAGAGACAGGGGCTACAGACCCAGTACTTC.